One sample yielded the 18 T cell receptor beta chains listed below, sequenced in a study of OX40 agonist ivuxolimab in advanced cancers. Sequencing used immunoSEQ multiplex PCR; TCRdb keeps in-frame clones, though not all of them. The sample records around 66,000 clones, 91% being singletons. The specimen comprised CD4+ or CD8+ T cells sorted from blood, sampled in a trial of the OX40 agonist ivuxolimab. The receptors shown here come from an adult with an advanced solid tumor such as melanoma, head and neck, liver or kidney cancer.

The V gene is TRBV29-1, the J gene TRBJ1-2; 7 positions match TRBD1. With 7 bases clipped from V and 8 bases from J, the junction kept 7 bases outside the gene matches. Germline loops: CDR1 SQVTM, CDR2 ANQGSEA. This CDR3 is built from 11 residues. The CDR3 sequence: CSGTGARGYTF. DNA for the CDR3: TGCAGCGGAACAGGGGCTCGAGGCTACACCTTC.

The chain joins TRBV6-6 to TRBJ1-3; D unclear. CDR1 and CDR2 from the germline V gene are MNHNY and SVGAGI (reference sequence). Trimming removed 2 bases from V and 0 bases from J, with 2 bases in between. The CDR3 spans 13 residues. The CDR3 loop is CASSYDSGNTIYF. The CDR3 nucleotides are TGTGCCAGCAGTTACGACTCTGGAAACACCATATATTTT.

The rearrangement links TRBV28 to TRBJ1-1, with a tentative D call TRBD1 (6 bases). The CDR3 spans 15 residues. V lost 5 bases and J lost 6, with 19 bases in between. Germline V gene lookup returns CDR1 MDHEN and CDR2 SYDVKM. CDR3 amino acids: CASSRGFGEGAEAFF. DNA for the CDR3: TGTGCCAGCAGTCGCGGGTTCGGGGAGGGGGCTGAAGCTTTCTTT. The variable domain in full, with the rest retrieved from reference TRBV28 and TRBJ1-1, is DVKVTQSSRYLVKRTGEKVFLECVQDMDHENMFWYRQDPGLGLRLIYFSYDVKMKEKGDIPEGYSVSREKKERFSLILESASTNQTSMYLCASSRGFGEGAEAFFGQGTRLTVV.

The V gene is TRBV5-6, the J gene TRBJ2-5; 12 nucleotides align to TRBD2. The CDR3 length is 17 residues. CDR1 SGHDT and CDR2 YYEEEE come from the germline V gene. The trim removed 4 bases at V and 2 bases at J, leaving 9 bases unmatched. The CDR3 sequence is CASSLAGGPPPQETQYF. Written as DNA, the CDR3 is TGTGCCAGCAGCCTAGCGGGGGGGCCTCCACCACAAGAGACCCAGTACTTC. The entire variable domain, with the rest obtained from reference TRBV5-6 and TRBJ2-5, is as follows: DAGVTQSPTHLIKTRGQQVTLRCSPKSGHDTVSWYQQALGQGPQFIFQYYEEEERQRGNFPDRFSGHQFPNYSSELNVNALLLGDSALYLCASSLAGGPPPQETQYFGPGTRLLVL.

This clone was seen a handful of times. The chain uses TRBV6-5 and TRBJ1-2; maybe TRBD1 (6 bases). This CDR3 is built from 11 residues. CDR1 MNHEY and CDR2 SVGAGI come from the germline V gene. The germline V and J ends were trimmed by 8 bases and 8 bases, with 12 bases remaining between them. The CDR3 DNA sequence: TGTGCCAGCGGGGGGGCAGGAGGCTACACCTTC. Translating gives CASGGAGGYTF.

J is TRBJ1-1 and V is TRBV9; 8 positions agree with TRBD1. V dropped 3 bases and J dropped 3; count of bases not matched to a gene: 4. This CDR3 comprises 14 residues. Germline lookup yields CDR1 SGDLS and CDR2 YYNGEE. The CDR3 DNA follows: TGTGCCAGCAGCGCAGGGGGCGCGGACACTGAAGCTTTCTTT. It yields the protein CASSAGGADTEAFF.

V usage is TRBV2 and J usage is TRBJ2-5; 14 bases map to TRBD2. The germline V gene has CDR1 SNHLY and CDR2 FYNNEI. The CDR3 is 15 amino acids. The V and J ends lost 6 bases and 5 bases, in that order; junction bases with no gene match: 5. Written as DNA, the CDR3 is TGTGCCAGCAGGCCCGGACTAGCGGGGGGTGAGACCCAGTACTTC. Translating gives CASRPGLAGGETQYF. The entire variable domain, with the rest obtained from reference TRBV2 and TRBJ2-5, is as follows: EPEVTQTPSHQVTQMGQEVILRCVPISNHLYFYWYRQILGQKVEFLVSFYNNEISEKSEIFDDQFSVERPDGSNFTLKIRSTKLEDSAMYFCASRPGLAGGETQYFGPGTRLLVL.

The chain couples TRBV7-2 to TRBJ2-7; D might be TRBD1 or TRBD2, each matching 5 bases. This CDR3 has 12 amino acids. Looked up from germline, CDR1 is SGHTA and CDR2 is FQGNSA. The CDR3 here is CAIQGALYEQYF. DNA of the CDR3: TGTGCTATCCAGGGAGCTCTCTACGAGCAGTACTTC.

The chain employs TRBV13 and TRBJ1-1; D gene unclear. Germline CDR1 PRHDT, CDR2 FYEKMQ (reference sequence). V was shortened by 1 base and J by 11 bases, with 8 bases between the two germline ends. The CDR3 sequence is 11 residues long. The CDR3 DNA follows: TGTGCCAGCAGCTTAGATATGAGTGCTTTCTTT. Amino acid sequence: CASSLDMSAFF.

The J gene is TRBJ2-7, the V gene TRBV6-5; a possible D gene is TRBD1 (8 bases). The V end lost 8 bases, the J end lost 1 base, and 18 bases lay between the germline ends. Germline assignment: CDR1 MNHEY and CDR2 SVGAGI. CDR3 size: 15 residues. The CDR3 is CASSYRGGNSYEQYF. CDR3 nucleotide sequence: TGTGCCAGCTCATACAGGGGGGGAAATTCCTACGAGCAGTACTTC.

CDR3 in amino acids: CSVELEGKDTQYF. CDR3 bases: TGCAGCGTTGAATTGGAGGGTAAGGATACGCAGTATTTT. V is TRBV29-1 and J is TRBJ2-3, with a possible D match to TRBD2 (6 bases). V lost 2 bases, J lost 6 bases, and 12 bases lay in between. This CDR3 is built from 13 residues. Germline CDR1 is SQVTM and CDR2 is ANQGSEA.

The chain has TRBV19 and TRBJ2-7; the match to TRBD1 covers 8 bases. The CDR3 totals 15 residues. From germline, CDR1 is LNHDA and CDR2 SQIVND (reference sequence). The J segment lost 7 bases and the V segment lost 5 bases, leaving 13 bases of the junction unmatched. The CDR3 region is CASSPTAGGAREQYF. The CDR3 DNA sequence: TGTGCCAGTAGTCCGACCGCAGGGGGCGCGAGGGAGCAGTACTTC. Full variable domain (remainder filled in from reference TRBV19 and TRBJ2-7): DGGITQSPKYLFRKEGQNVTLSCEQNLNHDAMYWYRQDPGQGLRLIYYSQIVNDFQKGDIAEGYSVSREKKESFPLTVTSAQKNPTAFYLCASSPTAGGAREQYFGPGTRLTVT.

The chain combines TRBV6-1 with TRBJ2-7; tentative D call: TRBD1 (5 bases). V dropped 6 bases and J dropped 2 bases, with 8 bases sitting between them. The CDR3 covers 12 residues. Looked up from germline, CDR1 is MNHNS and CDR2 is SASEGT. The CDR3 nucleotides are TGTGCCAGCAGACAGGAAACCTACGAGCAGTACTTC. Amino acids: CASRQETYEQYF.

The chain joins TRBV6-1 to TRBJ1-1; TRBD1 is a possible D gene (6 bases). This CDR3 spans 12 amino acids. CDR1 is MNHNS, CDR2 SASEGT, per germline. V lost 1 base and J lost 10, with 10 bases in between. As DNA, the CDR3 is TGTGCCAGCAGTGAAGGGGGGGCCCGAGCTTTCTTT. Its protein is CASSEGGARAFF.

J is TRBJ1-5 and V is TRBV19; no clear D. The germline V and J ends were trimmed by 8 bases and 0 bases, with 11 bases remaining between them. This CDR3 is built from 14 residues. CDR1 and CDR2 from the germline V gene are LNHDA and SQIVND (reference sequence). The CDR3 protein is CASGNSYSNQPQHF. DNA of the CDR3: TGTGCCAGTGGCAACTCATATAGCAATCAGCCCCAGCATTTT.

The V call is TRBV28, the J call TRBJ2-4; D is undetermined. Germline CDR1 and CDR2: MDHEN and SYDVKM. Trimming left V 5 bases short and J 11 bases short, with 16 bases between. The CDR3 spans 13 residues. The CDR3 DNA reads as TGTGCCAGCAGTATCAATTGGGGTTCGGTTCAGTACTTC. It encodes CASSINWGSVQYF. Using reference TRBV28 and TRBJ2-4 for the parts outside the CDR3, the full variable domain is DVKVTQSSRYLVKRTGEKVFLECVQDMDHENMFWYRQDPGLGLRLIYFSYDVKMKEKGDIPEGYSVSREKKERFSLILESASTNQTSMYLCASSINWGSVQYFGAGTRLSVL.

The chain has TRBV27 and TRBJ2-3; possibly TRBD2 for D (6 bases). Germline V CDR1 and CDR2: MNHEY, SMNVEV (reference sequence). This CDR3 is built from 15 residues. V shed 6 bases and J shed 0 bases, with 13 bases lying between them. The CDR3 here is CASSPGGASTDTQYF. The CDR3 DNA reads TGTGCCAGCAGCCCGGGCGGGGCCAGCACAGATACGCAGTATTTT.

J is TRBJ1-3 and V is TRBV11-2; the D gene is possibly TRBD1 (5 bases). V was cut by 2 bases and J by 2 bases, with 19 bases left in between. The CDR3 loop spans 18 amino acids. Per the germline V gene, CDR1 is SGHAT and CDR2 is FQNNGV. Written as DNA, the CDR3 is TGTGCCAGCAGCTTAATGGTTTGGCAGGGAAGCCCTGGAAACACCATATATTTT. It is translated as CASSLMVWQGSPGNTIYF.